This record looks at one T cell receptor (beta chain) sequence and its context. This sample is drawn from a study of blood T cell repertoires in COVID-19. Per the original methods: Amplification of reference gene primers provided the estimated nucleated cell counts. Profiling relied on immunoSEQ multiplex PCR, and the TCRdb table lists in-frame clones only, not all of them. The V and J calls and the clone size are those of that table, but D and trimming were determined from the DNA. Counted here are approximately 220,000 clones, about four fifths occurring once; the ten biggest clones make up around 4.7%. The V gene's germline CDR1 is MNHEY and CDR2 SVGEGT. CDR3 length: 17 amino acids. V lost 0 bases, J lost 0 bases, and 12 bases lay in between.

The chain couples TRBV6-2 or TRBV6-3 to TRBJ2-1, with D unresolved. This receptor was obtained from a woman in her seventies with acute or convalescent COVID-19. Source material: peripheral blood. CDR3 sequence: CASSYSSWQVSYNEQFF. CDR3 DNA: TGTGCCAGCAGTTACTCCTCATGGCAGGTCTCCTACAATGAGCAGTTCTTC.